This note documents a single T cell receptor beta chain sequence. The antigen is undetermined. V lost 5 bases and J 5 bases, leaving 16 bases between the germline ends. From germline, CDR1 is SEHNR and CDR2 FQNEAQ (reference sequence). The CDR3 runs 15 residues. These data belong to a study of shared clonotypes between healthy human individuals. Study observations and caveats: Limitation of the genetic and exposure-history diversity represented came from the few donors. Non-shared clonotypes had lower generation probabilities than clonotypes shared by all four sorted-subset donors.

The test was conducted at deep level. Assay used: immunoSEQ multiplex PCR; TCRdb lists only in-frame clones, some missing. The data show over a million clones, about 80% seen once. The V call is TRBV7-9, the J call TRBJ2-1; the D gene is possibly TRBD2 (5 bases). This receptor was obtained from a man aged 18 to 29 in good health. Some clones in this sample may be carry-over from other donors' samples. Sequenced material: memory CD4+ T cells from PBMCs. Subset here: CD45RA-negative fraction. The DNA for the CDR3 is TGTGCCAGCAGCCCGGGCCTAGCTGCACACAATGAGCAGTTCTTC. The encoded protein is CASSPGLAAHNEQFF.